The present T cell receptor beta chain was sequenced within a study of blood T cell repertoires in COVID-19. In the study overall: Sources were T cells, B-cell-depleted T cells, or PBMCs; the material itself was cDNA or gDNA.

Authors' data handling: Amplification from reference gene primers served as the basis for estimated nucleated cell counts. Data came from immunoSEQ multiplex PCR; TCRdb stores just in-frame clones and leaves some out. V and J calls and clone size are given by that table; D and trimming were obtained from the DNA. Seen here are around 66,000 clones, over 75% observed once, and the top ten hold 9.7%. This clonotype was sampled from a human donor in a cohort sampled during active COVID-19. The specimen was peripheral blood.

The DNA of the CDR3 is TGTGCCAGCAGTTTAACCGGGACAGGGGGCAAAAGTCAGCCCCAGCATTTT. Translating gives CASSLTGTGGKSQPQHF. The J gene is TRBJ1-5, the V gene TRBV5-6, with 12 bases aligning to TRBD1. Per the germline V gene, CDR1 is SGHDT and CDR2 is YYEEEE. The CDR3 runs to 17 residues. Trimming removed 5 bases from V and 6 bases from J; junction bases left unmatched: 12.